The 3 T cell receptor beta chains presented below share a single source sample, sequenced in a study of cytomegalovirus exposure and HLA in healthy donors. The PCR used 60 Vbeta and 13 Jbeta primers. Generated by immunoSEQ multiplex PCR, the TCRdb table keeps only in-frame clones and is missing some. This sample carries about 110,000 clones, under 85% of them seen once, and the ten largest clones take 5% to 6.5%. Specimen: PBMCs. These receptor sequences come from a young man in good health and CMV-seronegative.

The J gene is TRBJ2-7, the V gene TRBV5-1, with 7 positions matching TRBD1. The CDR3 is 15 amino acids. V lost 4 bases to trimming and J lost 2 bases; unmatched junction nucleotides: 9. From germline, CDR1 is SGHRS and CDR2 YFSETQ. CDR3 DNA sequence: TGCGCCAGCAGCCAAACAGGGGATGGCCCCTACGAGCAGTACTTC. Its protein product is CASSQTGDGPYEQYF.

The chain joins TRBV5-6 to TRBJ2-7; D possibly corresponds to TRBD2 (7 bases). The CDR3 is made up of 14 amino acids. CDR1 is SGHDT, CDR2 YYEEEE, per germline. Trimming took off 8 bases at V and 7 bases at J, with 22 bases between the two ends. Written as DNA, the CDR3 is TGTGCCAGTTTCGCGGAGGGGGGGGTGAGAGAGCAGTACTTC. This gives the protein CASFAEGGVREQYF. Based on the CDR3 plus reference TRBV5-6 and TRBJ2-7, the full variable domain is DAGVTQSPTHLIKTRGQQVTLRCSPKSGHDTVSWYQQALGQGPQFIFQYYEEEERQRGNFPDRFSGHQFPNYSSELNVNALLLGDSALYLCASFAEGGVREQYFGPGTRLTVT.

The V gene is TRBV5-8, the J gene TRBJ2-7; TRBD2 matches at 12 bases. Trimming cost V 2 bases and J 6 bases; bases outside gene matches: 0. Germline-derived CDR1 and CDR2 are SGHTS and YDEGEE. The CDR3 covers 13 residues. CDR3 nucleotides: TGTGCCAGCAGCTTACTAGCGGGAGGCGAGCAGTACTTC. Amino acids: CASSLLAGGEQYF.